This TCR beta chain was identified in a study of blood T cell repertoires in COVID-19 (TCRdb year 2020). In terms of the full investigation: Collaborator samples came from the United States, Italy and Spain and covered acute and convalescent phases of COVID-19. The material from the prospective study consisted of cDNA or gDNA derived from T cells, B-cell-depleted T cells, or PBMCs. The dataset comprised deeply sampled blood TCRbeta repertoires from subjects exposed to, actively infected with, or recovered from COVID-19. A freely available public database, intended as a resource for researchers studying the immune response to SARS-CoV-2, is where the repertoires were released. The samples were drawn from the first 160 participants of the ongoing ImmuneRACE study and from over 950 subjects provided by 6 global collaborators. The sample metadata nearly always contained a de-identified subject ID, COVID-19 status, age in years and sex. HLA class I and class II types, where available, came from metadata supplied by the sample provider rather than from assay-based typing.

What the work shows at the level of the full study, not this receptor alone: The amount of clinical and demographic metadata varied by source and participant and was provided uncurated.

Details on this clone: Its antigen remains unidentified. Base qualities are not provided; no much larger clone lies one nucleotide away.

TCRbeta CDR3 regions were amplified from genomic DNA using the immunoSEQ Assay, a bias-controlled multiplex PCR. The authors' pipeline ran thus. The number of nucleated cells in each sample was estimated from the amplification of reference gene primers within the assay. Sequence reads were collapsed and filtered to measure the absolute abundance of every unique TCRbeta CDR3 rearrangement. Productive Simpson clonality was computed per sample as the square root of Simpson's diversity index over productive rearrangements. In TCRdb, the immuneACCESS table is reduced to in-frame sequences with V and J assigned. These tables do not hold every clone; where another copy was compared, an unresolved V gene accounts for under half, and the others remain unexplained. V and J calls and clone size are those listed in that table; D and trimming were worked out from the DNA. In all, the sample holds about 280,000 clones, and around 83% of those were seen once. 4.5% to 6% of the sample is in the top ten clones.

Enrolling through a virtual design, the prospective study's participants ranged in age from roughly 18 to 90 years and lived across 24 United States geographic areas. In the prospective study, cohorts were assigned on the basis of participant-reported clinical history obtained from a screening survey and a study questionnaire. A participant counted as exposed if, within 2 weeks of entering the study, that participant had been in contact with someone who had a PCR-confirmed or clinician-diagnosed COVID-19 case. Mobile phlebotomists in the prospective study collected whole blood, serum and a nasopharyngeal or oropharyngeal swab from every participant. Additional blood draws and questionnaires over an approximately 2-month period could optionally be provided by prospective study participants. Prospective study blood samples were shipped either frozen or at room temperature before DNA extraction. This TCR was recovered from a man aged 35-49 years who had been exposed to COVID-19. The material sequenced was PBMCs or T cells enriched from blood (not recorded which).

In nucleotide form, the sequence is TGTGCCAGCAGCAAAGCAGGGCTAGCGGGAGATGTGGGGGACACAGATACGCAGTATTTT. It encodes CASSKAGLAGDVGDTDTQYF. In this chain, TRBV21-1 is recombined with TRBJ2-3; the DNA was not used to check the table's D call, TRBD2. TRBV21-1 is listed as a pseudogene. Counted from cysteine to phenylalanine, this CDR3 has 20 amino acids. The DNA shown is the 60-base CDR3, in frame from base 1.